The source of this TCR beta chain is a study of blood T cell repertoires in COVID-19. As for the study in general: From the United States, Italy and Spain came samples of acute and convalescent COVID-19.

Sequencing was performed with immunoSEQ multiplex PCR; in TCRdb, only in-frame clones are kept and a portion is missing. The sample carries about 150,000 clones, over 70% recorded once. The CDR3 extends over 16 amino acids. CDR1 MDHEN and CDR2 SYDVKM come from the germline V gene. The junction had 15 bases not matched to a gene; V was cut back by 6 bases and J by 8 bases. This receptor was identified in an older man with acute or convalescent COVID-19. J is TRBJ2-4 and V is TRBV28; 8 bases line up with TRBD2. The sample consisted of peripheral blood. In DNA, the CDR3 is TGTGCCAGCAGACCCCCGGTCGGGGGGGGCCGGGACATTCAGTACTTC. Its protein is CASRPPVGGGRDIQYF.